The 27 T cell receptor beta chains reported below all come from one sample, sequenced in a study of blood T cell repertoires in COVID-19 (dated by TCRdb to 2018 to 2021). The library came from the immunoSEQ multiplex PCR assay. The table was pulled from immuneACCESS by TCRdb, which kept in-frame rearrangements only. Such tables lose some clones; where checked, under half of the loss comes from unresolved V genes, and the rest has no known cause. Recorded for this sample are under 85,000 clones; 82% of them occurred a single time. Jointly, the top ten make up about a fifth of the sample. Sequencing was performed on peripheral blood. The origin of the receptors is a human donor in a cohort sampled during active COVID-19.

This chain joins TRBV10-3 and TRBJ1-5; D call uncertain. CDR3 length: 14 amino acids. The V and J ends lost 0 bases and 7 bases respectively, with 10 bases between them. Germline V gives CDR1 ENHRY, CDR2 SYGVKD. DNA for the CDR3: TGTGCCATCAGTGAGTCCGGTGGCGGGCAGCCCCAGCATTTT. Its protein is CAISESGGGQPQHF.

V gene TRBV19 combines with J gene TRBJ1-3; unclear D gene. The V gene's germline CDR1 is LNHDA and CDR2 SQIVND (reference sequence). The CDR3 spans 13 residues. The V gene lost 5 bases and the J gene lost 3 bases, with 8 bases spanning the gap. The DNA for the CDR3 is TGTGCCAGTAGTGTCCGGGTTGGAAACACCATATATTTT. Translation gives CASSVRVGNTIYF.

This chain links TRBV12-3 or TRBV12-4 with TRBJ2-3, with 7 positions matching TRBD2. This CDR3 has 13 residues. J lost 0 bases, V lost 10 bases, and 4 bases had no gene match. The CDR3 sequence: CATGGSSTDTQYF. The CDR3 DNA reads TGTGCCACCGGGGGGTCTAGCACAGATACGCAGTATTTT.

The rearrangement links TRBV4-1 to TRBJ2-2, with D perhaps matching TRBD1 (6 bases). V lost 4 bases to trimming and J lost 1 base, with 10 bases between them. The CDR3 covers 15 residues. Germline CDR1 reads MGHRA; CDR2 reads YSYEKL. The CDR3 here is CASSRKTGNTGELFF. The CDR3 DNA reads TGCGCCAGCAGCCGGAAGACAGGGAACACCGGGGAGCTGTTTTTT.

V usage is TRBV15 and J usage is TRBJ1-5; D unclear. V lost 2 bases to trimming and J lost 6 bases, with 11 bases between them. The CDR3 spans 14 residues. The germline CDR1 and CDR2 sequences are LNHNV and YYDKDF (reference sequence). The CDR3, as DNA: TGTGCCACCAGCAGACCCGGGAACGGTCAGCCCCAGCATTTT. It translates to CATSRPGNGQPQHF.

The rearrangement joins TRBV7-9 to TRBJ2-7; D perhaps matches TRBD1 (6 bases). The CDR3 covers 13 residues. V gave up 6 bases and J gave up 2 bases, with 11 bases separating them. Germline loops: CDR1 SEHNR, CDR2 FQNEAQ (reference sequence). The CDR3, as DNA: TGTGCCAGCAGTAACAGGGACGCCTACGAGCAGTACTTC. Translating gives CASSNRDAYEQYF.

This clone appeared a single time. The CDR3, as DNA: TGTGCCACGGCGGCGGGGGGGCTCGCTGGGGCCAACGTCCTGACTTTC. This sequence encodes CATAAGGLAGANVLTF. The chain links TRBV15 to TRBJ2-6, with 9 positions matching TRBD2. The CDR3 totals 16 residues. Germline V gene sequence: CDR1 LNHNV, CDR2 YYDKDF (reference sequence). Trimming took 9 bases from V and 2 from J; bases not matched to a gene: 8.

The chain recombines TRBV28 with TRBJ1-2, with D possibly TRBD1 on 5 matching bases. The V gene's germline CDR1 is MDHEN and CDR2 SYDVKM. The CDR3 spans 15 residues. V was trimmed by 3 bases and J by 7 bases, leaving 18 bases between them. The CDR3 sequence is CASSLSRAQARGYTF. CDR3 coding DNA: TGTGCCAGCAGTTTGTCCAGGGCCCAGGCTCGTGGCTACACCTTC.

The V gene is TRBV5-1, the J gene TRBJ1-4; TRBD1 is a possible D gene (5 bases). Germline V gene sequence: CDR1 SGHRS, CDR2 YFSETQ. V lost 5 bases to trimming and J lost 5 bases, with 13 bases between them. There are 14 residues in the CDR3. The CDR3 DNA reads as TGCGCCAGCAGGACAGCCTCCGAGAATGAAAAACTGTTTTTT. It is translated as CASRTASENEKLFF.

The CDR3 nucleotides are TGTGCCAGCAGGGGGGCAGGGATTCCTTTCTCTGGGGCCAACGTCCTGACTTTC. Amino acid sequence: CASRGAGIPFSGANVLTF. V usage is TRBV25-1 and J usage is TRBJ2-6; a weak D match, TRBD1 (6 bases). There are 18 residues in the CDR3. Per the germline V gene, CDR1 is MGHDK and CDR2 is SYGVNS. Trimming pared 6 bases from V and 0 bases from J, leaving 18 bases between.

The chain uses TRBV14 and TRBJ2-7; tentatively, D is TRBD1 (6 bases). V was trimmed by 0 bases and J by 6 bases, leaving 15 bases between them. The germline V gene has CDR1 SGHDN and CDR2 FVKESK. The CDR3 totals 15 residues. CDR3 in amino acids: CASSQEYRVVGEQYF. For the CDR3, the DNA is TGTGCCAGCAGCCAAGAATACAGGGTGGTTGGCGAGCAGTACTTC.

The chain couples TRBV14 to TRBJ1-1; the D is unclear. V shed 1 base and J shed 0 bases, with 12 bases lying between them. The CDR3 is 16 amino acids. Germline-derived CDR1 and CDR2 are SGHDN and FVKESK. The CDR3 DNA reads TGTGCCAGCAGCCAAGTCCGGGTAGCAATGAACACTGAAGCTTTCTTT. Translating gives CASSQVRVAMNTEAFF.

This sequence joins TRBV24-1 and TRBJ2-3, with D tentatively TRBD1 (7 bases). V lost 6 bases, J lost 6 bases, and 15 bases lay in between. Germline values: CDR1 KGHDR, CDR2 SFDVKD. The CDR3 has 14 residues. The CDR3 region is CATSFEGAGDTQYF. DNA for the CDR3: TGTGCCACCAGTTTCGAGGGGGCGGGGGATACGCAGTATTTT.

This chain connects TRBV28 to TRBJ2-4; D gene ambiguous. Germline CDR1 reads MDHEN; CDR2 reads SYDVKM. The CDR3 covers 14 residues. The V and J ends lost 5 bases and 0 bases respectively, with 8 bases between them. In DNA, the CDR3 is TGTGCCAGCAGTCAAGACATAGCCAAAAACATTCAGTACTTC. Protein sequence: CASSQDIAKNIQYF.

The chain employs TRBV4-2 and TRBJ1-4, with TRBD1 matching 8 bases. With 4 bases clipped from V and 3 bases from J, the junction kept 4 bases outside the gene matches. Germline V gene sequence: CDR1 LGHNA, CDR2 YNFKEQ. CDR3 length equals 15 residues. The chain's CDR3 is CASSRDRGANEKLFF. DNA of the CDR3: TGTGCCAGCAGCCGAGACAGGGGCGCTAATGAAAAACTGTTTTTT.

The chain couples TRBV5-5 to TRBJ2-3; possible D gene TRBD2, 6 bases. From germline, CDR1 is SGHKS and CDR2 YYEKEE (reference sequence). CDR3 length equals 16 residues. The V and J ends lost 3 bases and 2 bases respectively, with 16 bases between them. Written as DNA, the CDR3 is TGTGCCAGCAGCTCCCGGAGTAGCGGATACACAGATACGCAGTATTTT. This translates into CASSSRSSGYTDTQYF.

V gene TRBV15 combines with J gene TRBJ2-5; D might be TRBD2 (7 bases). Germline CDR1 LNHNV, CDR2 YYDKDF (reference sequence). The length of the CDR3 is 15 residues. V shed 0 bases and J shed 1 base, with 9 bases lying between them. CDR3 sequence reads: CATSREGGLQETQYF. The CDR3 DNA reads TGTGCCACCAGCAGAGAGGGGGGGCTCCAAGAGACCCAGTACTTC.

There are a few counts of this clone. J is TRBJ1-3 and V is TRBV2; D possibly corresponds to TRBD1 (6 bases). Trimming took off 7 bases at V and 1 base at J, with 8 bases between the two ends. The germline V gene has CDR1 SNHLY and CDR2 FYNNEI. The CDR3 covers 13 residues. CDR3 in amino acids: CASTQGSGNTIYF. The CDR3, as DNA: TGTGCCAGCACCCAGGGGTCTGGAAACACCATATATTTT.

The chain carries TRBV7-2 and TRBJ2-1; 9 positions match TRBD1. V trimming: 2 bases; J trimming: 9 bases; junction bases outside the gene matches: 8. CDR1 and CDR2 from the germline V gene are SGHTA and FQGNSA. The length of the CDR3 is 15 residues. The CDR3 coding sequence is TGTGCCAGCAGCTTATTGGGACAGGGTTTGAGTGAGCAGTTCTTC. Translated: CASSLLGQGLSEQFF.

This clone was recorded only once. The J gene is TRBJ1-2, the V gene TRBV18; 9 nucleotides align to TRBD1. Germline values: CDR1 KGHSH, CDR2 LQKENI. This CDR3 comprises 15 residues. The V and J ends lost 3 bases and 7 bases, in that order; junction bases with no gene match: 9. The CDR3 spells CASSPTDRGRSGYTF. CDR3 bases: TGTGCCAGCTCACCCACGGACAGGGGACGAAGTGGCTACACCTTC.

The chain employs TRBV5-5 and TRBJ1-1; D is ambiguous. This CDR3 spans 15 amino acids. Trimming removed 2 bases at V and 5 bases at J, with 16 bases between. Germline CDR1 SGHKS, CDR2 YYEKEE (reference sequence). The CDR3 here is CASSLIPGTPTEAFF. CDR3 coding DNA: TGTGCCAGCAGCTTAATACCAGGCACACCTACTGAAGCTTTCTTT.

This chain connects TRBV6-1 to TRBJ1-1; a weak D match, TRBD1 (5 bases). Germline CDR1 and CDR2: MNHNS and SASEGT. Between the trimmed V and J ends, which lost 1 base and 1 base, there was a span of 10 bases. The CDR3 is made up of 15 amino acids. As DNA, the CDR3 is TGTGCCAGCAGTGAAGTGAGGACAACGAACACTGAAGCTTTCTTT. Translating gives CASSEVRTTNTEAFF.

The V gene is TRBV3-1 (or the pseudogene TRBV3-2), the J gene TRBJ1-1, with 8 bases lining up with TRBD1. Looked up from germline, CDR1 is LGHDT and CDR2 is YNNKEL (reference sequence). This CDR3 is built from 14 residues. V shed 4 bases, J shed 3 bases, and the junction held 4 bases outside the gene matches. The CDR3: CASSPGGLYTEAFF. The CDR3, as DNA: TGTGCCAGCAGCCCAGGGGGCTTGTACACTGAAGCTTTCTTT.

The CDR3 DNA reads as TGTGCCAGCAGCTTAGGGTTGGCCACTGAAGCTTTCTTT. The encoded protein is CASSLGLATEAFF. V usage is TRBV7-2 and J usage is TRBJ1-1; D gene ambiguous. Germline CDR1 reads SGHTA; CDR2 reads FQGNSA. This CDR3 is built from 13 residues. V lost 1 base and J 4 bases, leaving 7 bases between the germline ends.

CDR3 DNA: TGTGCCACCAGCAGGGAATCAGGGGATCATTCACCCCTCCACTTT. Residues: CATSRESGDHSPLHF. The rearrangement joins TRBV15 to TRBJ1-6, with D possibly being TRBD1 (6 bases). V was pared by 3 bases and J by 8 bases, with 14 bases between. Germline V lookup: CDR1 LNHNV, CDR2 YYDKDF (reference sequence). The CDR3 is 15 residues long.

CDR3 sequence: CASSQAAGQGFVVTDTQYF. CDR3 sequence (DNA): TGCGCCAGCAGCCAAGCAGCAGGACAGGGATTTGTGGTCACAGATACGCAGTATTTT. The V call is TRBV4-1, the J call TRBJ2-3; 8 nucleotides align to TRBD1. The CDR3 loop spans 19 amino acids. Germline CDR1 reads MGHRA; CDR2 reads YSYEKL. The junction had 14 bases not matched to a gene; V was cut back by 1 base and J by 2 bases.

The DNA for the CDR3 is TGTGCCATCAGACCGGGACAGGGATCCCGCGAGCAGTACTTC. Translating it yields CAIRPGQGSREQYF. The rearrangement links TRBV10-3 to TRBJ2-7; 9 nucleotides align to TRBD1. V was pared by 6 bases and J by 6 bases, with 9 bases of the junction left unmatched. Germline lookup yields CDR1 ENHRY and CDR2 SYGVKD. This CDR3 has 14 amino acids.